Listed here are 13 T cell receptor beta chains from one sample, sequenced in a study of spatial heterogeneity in lung cancer. The sample's time point: blood at routine non-recurrence follow-up after resection. Extraction of whole RNA from tumor, nontumor lung or frozen PBMC preceded unsorted sequencing. TCRdb reanalysed the 5' RACE reads using MiXCR and keeps one entry per CDR3 protein. This repertoire shows 45,000 to 65,000 distinct CDR3 sequences, under 8% found once; its top ten account for around 33%. The sample in question was PBMCs, obtained at follow-up. The receptors come from a female donor with early-stage non-small cell lung cancer.

This clonotype has a handful of counts. CDR3 loop: CASSWVSGAINQPQHF. The CDR3 nucleotides read TGTGCCAGTAGTTGGGTATCAGGGGCGATAAATCAGCCCCAGCATTTT. This rearrangement joins TRBV19 to TRBJ1-5; a weak D match, TRBD1 (6 bases). Trimming removed 5 bases at V and 4 bases at J, with 18 bases between. CDR1 and CDR2 from the germline V gene are LNHDA and SQIVND (reference sequence). CDR3 length equals 16 residues.

This chain uses TRBV14 with TRBJ2-7; the match to TRBD1 covers 10 bases. Germline V gives CDR1 SGHDN, CDR2 FVKESK. J gave up 7 bases and V 3 bases, and 9 bases lay outside the gene matches. CDR3 length equals 15 residues. DNA for the CDR3: TGTGCCAGCAGCCATAGGGGACAGGGGCAGGAAGAGCAGTACTTC. Amino acids: CASSHRGQGQEEQYF.

A few counts support this clonotype. The V call is TRBV15, the J call TRBJ2-3, with TRBD1 as a possible D gene (5 bases). Germline CDR1 and CDR2: LNHNV and YYDKDF (reference sequence). CDR3 length: 16 residues. Trimming left V 3 bases short and J 0 bases short, with 13 bases between. The CDR3 DNA sequence: TGTGCCACCAGCAGTGGGTCAGGGATCAGCACAGATACGCAGTATTTT. Translated, it gives CATSSGSGISTDTQYF. The variable domain in full, with the rest retrieved from reference TRBV15 and TRBJ2-3, is DAMVIQNPRYQVTQFGKPVTLSCSQTLNHNVMYWYQQKSSQAPKLLFHYYDKDFNNEADTPDNFQSRRPNTSFCFLDIRSPGLGDTAMYLCATSSGSGISTDTQYFGPGTRLTVL.

This clonotype has at least ten counts. J is TRBJ1-4 and V is TRBV15, with TRBD1 matching 9 bases. The CDR3 spans 17 residues. The germline V gene encodes CDR1 LNHNV and CDR2 YYDKDF (reference sequence). J gave up 13 bases and V 0 bases, and 15 bases lay outside the gene matches. The chain's CDR3 is CATSREGGPGQGSGLFF. Written as DNA, the CDR3 is TGTGCCACCAGCAGAGAGGGAGGTCCGGGACAGGGTAGCGGACTGTTTTTT.

The rearrangement joins TRBV30 to TRBJ2-5; D ambiguous. CDR1 is GTSNPN, CDR2 SVGIG, per germline (reference sequence). The CDR3 extends over 15 amino acids. V lost 3 bases, J lost 4 bases, and 18 bases lay in between. CDR3 sequence (DNA): TGTGCCTGGAGGAGCCATGGGATATTAGGAGAGACCCAGTACTTC. This sequence encodes CAWRSHGILGETQYF.

At least ten counts were recorded for this clonotype. The CDR3 reads CATSDTSGGAPGTDTQYF. The CDR3 nucleotides read TGTGCCACCAGTGATACTAGCGGGGGGGCTCCGGGCACAGATACGCAGTATTTT. The chain couples TRBV24-1 to TRBJ2-3; 13 bases map to TRBD2. Looked up from germline, CDR1 is KGHDR and CDR2 is SFDVKD. This CDR3 contains 18 residues. V gave up 3 bases and J gave up 1 base; unmatched junction bases: 6.

At least ten counts were recorded for this clonotype. The V gene is TRBV24-1, the J gene TRBJ1-5; D is ambiguous. The germline V gene encodes CDR1 KGHDR and CDR2 SFDVKD. Trimming removed 2 bases from V and 3 bases from J, with 10 bases in between. The CDR3 extends over 15 amino acids. CDR3 coding DNA: TGTGCCACCAGTGATTCGAGGGTCCCCAATCAGCCCCAGCATTTT. Protein: CATSDSRVPNQPQHF.

In this sample, this clonotype turned up a few times. The chain has TRBV6-5 and TRBJ1-6; no firm D call. CDR1 MNHEY and CDR2 SVGAGI come from the germline V gene. The V and J ends lost 0 bases and 0 bases respectively, with 9 bases between them. The CDR3 length is 17 residues. CDR3 coding DNA: TGTGCCAGCAGTTACTCCCGGGAGATCTCCTATAATTCACCCCTCCACTTT. Protein: CASSYSREISYNSPLHF.

This clonotype was seen only a few times. This chain joins TRBV18 and TRBJ2-2, with 10 nucleotides matching TRBD2. J gave up 1 base and V 4 bases, and 12 bases lay outside the gene matches. The CDR3 is made up of 19 amino acids. From germline, CDR1 is KGHSH and CDR2 LQKENI. The CDR3 protein is CASSRLPLAGEKNTGELFF. Written as DNA, the CDR3 is TGTGCCAGCTCACGACTCCCCCTAGCGGGGGAAAAGAACACCGGGGAGCTGTTTTTT.

The chain is built from TRBV2 and TRBJ1-2; D is unresolved. The CDR3 is 14 residues long. The germline V gene encodes CDR1 SNHLY and CDR2 FYNNEI. V was clipped by 4 bases and J by 3 bases, with 12 bases between them. DNA for the CDR3: TGTGCCAGCAGTGTGGTGAGGGAGGACTATGGCTACACCTTC. Translation gives CASSVVREDYGYTF.

This chain links TRBV7-2 with TRBJ2-3; 8 nucleotides line up with TRBD2. CDR1 and CDR2 from the germline V gene are SGHTA and FQGNSA. CDR3 length equals 15 residues. V lost 3 bases, J lost 0 bases, and 2 bases stayed unmatched. The CDR3 coding sequence is TGTGCCAGCAGCTTTAGCGGGGCGAGCACAGATACGCAGTATTTT. It is translated as CASSFSGASTDTQYF.

This clonotype occurred a few times. The V call is TRBV21-1, the J call TRBJ2-7; the tabulated D call, TRBD1, remains unverified against the DNA. TRBV21-1 is recorded as a pseudogene. The length of the CDR3 is 16 residues. As DNA, the CDR3 is TGTGCCAGCAGCGGATCCGGGGGACAGGGGGCTCCCGAGCAGTACTTC. Encoded protein: CASSGSGGQGAPEQYF.

In this sample, this clonotype turned up many times. This chain joins TRBV20-1 and TRBJ2-7, with D uncertain. The CDR3 consists of 13 residues. Germline-derived CDR1 and CDR2 are DFQATT and SNEGSKA (reference sequence). The V and J ends lost 3 bases and 4 bases respectively, with 13 bases between them. The CDR3 nucleotides are TGCAGTGCTAGGCCACAGAGCGCATACGAGCAGTACTTC. Amino acids: CSARPQSAYEQYF.